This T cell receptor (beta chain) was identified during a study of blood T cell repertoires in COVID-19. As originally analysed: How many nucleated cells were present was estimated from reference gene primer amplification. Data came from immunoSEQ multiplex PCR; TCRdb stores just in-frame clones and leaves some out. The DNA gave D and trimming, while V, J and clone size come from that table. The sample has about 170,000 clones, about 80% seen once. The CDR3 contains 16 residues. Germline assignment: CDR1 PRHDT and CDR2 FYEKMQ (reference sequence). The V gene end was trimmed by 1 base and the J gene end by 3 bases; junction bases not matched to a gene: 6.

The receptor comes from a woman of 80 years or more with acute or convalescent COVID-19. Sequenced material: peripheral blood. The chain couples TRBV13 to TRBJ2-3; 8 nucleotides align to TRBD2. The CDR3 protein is CASSLAGGPGTDTQYF. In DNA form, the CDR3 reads TGTGCCAGCAGCTTAGCGGGGGGGCCAGGGACAGATACGCAGTATTTT. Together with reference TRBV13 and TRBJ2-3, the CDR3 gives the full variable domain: AAGVIQSPRHLIKEKRETATLKCYPIPRHDTVYWYQQGPGQDPQFLISFYEKMQSDKGSIPDRFSAQQFSDYHSELNMSSLELGDSALYFCASSLAGGPGTDTQYFGPGTRLTVL.